These 32 T cell receptor beta chains were all obtained from the same sample, sequenced in a study of cytomegalovirus exposure and HLA in healthy donors. Use of 60 Vbeta and 13 Jbeta primers characterized the PCR. Sequencing was performed with immunoSEQ multiplex PCR; in TCRdb, only in-frame clones are kept and a portion is missing. The sample includes more than 200,000 clones, 85% to 90% of them seen just once. The sequenced material came from PBMCs. All receptors come from a human donor in good health.

This chain links TRBV5-1 with TRBJ2-3; tentatively, D is TRBD2 (6 bases). Looked up from germline, CDR1 is SGHRS and CDR2 is YFSETQ. Trimming removed 4 bases at V and 0 bases at J, with 12 bases between. The CDR3 has 15 amino acids. CDR3 nucleotide sequence: TGCGCCAGCAGCATAGGGACTCCAAGCACAGATACGCAGTATTTT. Translated, it gives CASSIGTPSTDTQYF.

This clone was detected only a few times. This rearrangement joins TRBV5-1 to TRBJ2-5; no firm D call. The CDR3 length is 13 residues. With 2 bases removed from V and 5 bases from J, the gap between germline ends came to 10 bases. Germline V gene lookup returns CDR1 SGHRS and CDR2 YFSETQ. The CDR3 DNA reads TGCGCCAGCAGCTTCGGATCGGAGGAGACCCAGTACTTC. It yields the protein CASSFGSEETQYF.

The table lists this clone with a count of one. This chain joins TRBV19 and TRBJ1-2; 7 bases map to TRBD1. Trimming cost V 9 bases and J 5 bases; bases outside gene matches: 3. The CDR3 has 11 residues. CDR1 LNHDA and CDR2 SQIVND come from the germline V gene (reference sequence). The CDR3: CASGQEYGYTF. The DNA of the CDR3 is TGTGCCAGCGGACAGGAGTATGGCTACACCTTC.

This clone has just a few counts. The rearrangement joins TRBV6-5 to TRBJ1-6, with D possibly matching TRBD1 (6 bases). Germline V gene sequence: CDR1 MNHEY, CDR2 SVGAGI. The CDR3 extends over 11 amino acids. V gave up 8 bases and J gave up 14 bases, with 13 bases separating them. Written as DNA, the CDR3 is TGTGCCAGCGGACTCAGGGGCACCCTCCACTTT. It translates to CASGLRGTLHF.

This chain links TRBV28 with TRBJ2-7, with 9 bases identical to TRBD1. Germline values: CDR1 MDHEN, CDR2 SYDVKM. With V trimmed by 6 bases and J by 2 bases, 8 bases remained unmatched. This CDR3 region has 15 residues. CDR3 residues: CASSRPGQGAYEQYF. In DNA form, the CDR3 reads TGTGCCAGCAGCAGACCGGGACAGGGAGCCTACGAGCAGTACTTC.

The chain recombines TRBV19 with TRBJ2-1; D is undetermined. Germline CDR1 LNHDA, CDR2 SQIVND (reference sequence). The CDR3 has 13 residues. V was trimmed by 6 bases and J by 8 bases, leaving 14 bases between them. Here the CDR3 DNA reads TGTGCCAGTAGGGCGATCCAGGTCGATGAGCAGTTCTTC. This codes for CASRAIQVDEQFF.

The chain has TRBV10-1 and TRBJ1-5; D is possibly TRBD1 (5 bases). CDR1 is WNHNN, CDR2 SYGVQD, per germline (reference sequence). Trimming stripped 4 bases from V and 6 bases from J, with 10 bases between. The CDR3 is 13 residues long. CDR3 in DNA: TGCGCCAGCAGTGTGGGGGGAGGTCAGCCCCAGCATTTT. It specifies CASSVGGGQPQHF.

The gene calls are TRBV5-1 and TRBJ2-7, with D perhaps matching TRBD1 (6 bases). V was clipped by 2 bases and J by 2 bases, with 8 bases between them. There are 13 residues in the CDR3. Per germline, CDR1 SGHRS and CDR2 YFSETQ. The CDR3 DNA sequence: TGCGCCAGCAGCTTCGGACAGACCTACGAGCAGTACTTC. As protein: CASSFGQTYEQYF.

This clone was counted between two and nine times. This chain links TRBV7-2 with TRBJ2-1; D is unresolved. Trimming left V 2 bases short and J 0 bases short, with 8 bases between. CDR1 SGHTA and CDR2 FQGNSA come from the germline V gene. The CDR3 runs to 15 residues. The CDR3 loop reads CASSLRATSYNEQFF. The CDR3 bases are TGTGCCAGCAGCTTAAGAGCCACCTCCTACAATGAGCAGTTCTTC.

The rearrangement links TRBV9 to TRBJ2-2, with TRBD2 matching 11 bases. Germline lookup yields CDR1 SGDLS and CDR2 YYNGEE. CDR3 size: 16 residues. The V and J ends lost 4 bases and 1 base, in that order; junction bases with no gene match: 3. CDR3 amino acids: CASSPGTSGNTGELFF. The CDR3 DNA is TGTGCCAGCAGCCCCGGGACTAGCGGGAACACCGGGGAGCTGTTTTTT.

This sequence joins TRBV30 and TRBJ1-1; the D gene is possibly TRBD1 (5 bases). The CDR3 length is 14 residues. The V gene lost 0 bases and the J gene lost 4 bases, with 12 bases spanning the gap. The germline CDR1 and CDR2 sequences are GTSNPN and SVGIG (reference sequence). For the CDR3, the DNA is TGTGCCTGGAGTGTACGACAGATCGGCACTGAAGCTTTCTTT. Encoded protein: CAWSVRQIGTEAFF.

The rearrangement links TRBV13 to TRBJ1-2; no reliable D call. Germline CDR1 PRHDT, CDR2 FYEKMQ (reference sequence). The length of the CDR3 is 15 residues. With 4 bases removed from V and 3 bases from J, the gap between germline ends came to 15 bases. Written as DNA, the CDR3 is TGTGCCAGCAGCTCTGGCAGGCGCAGTGACTATGGCTACACCTTC. This gives the protein CASSSGRRSDYGYTF. Full variable domain (missing parts from reference TRBV13 and TRBJ1-2): AAGVIQSPRHLIKEKRETATLKCYPIPRHDTVYWYQQGPGQDPQFLISFYEKMQSDKGSIPDRFSAQQFSDYHSELNMSSLELGDSALYFCASSSGRRSDYGYTFGSGTRLTVV.

The chain joins TRBV27 to TRBJ2-1; TRBD2 agrees at 7 bases. The V gene end was trimmed by 5 bases and the J gene end by 9 bases; junction bases not matched to a gene: 10. Per germline, CDR1 MNHEY and CDR2 SMNVEV (reference sequence). The CDR3 sequence is 14 residues long. The CDR3 spells CASSTGGVSGEQFF. The CDR3 bases are TGTGCCAGCAGTACGGGAGGAGTTAGCGGTGAGCAGTTCTTC.

V gene TRBV6-1 combines with J gene TRBJ2-7; D is uncertain. V gave up 6 bases and J gave up 0 bases, with 15 bases separating them. CDR1 MNHNS and CDR2 SASEGT come from the germline V gene. The CDR3 contains 15 residues. Here the CDR3 reads CASSEPPESSYEQYF. The DNA of the CDR3 is TGTGCCAGCAGCGAACCCCCCGAGAGCTCCTACGAGCAGTACTTC.

The J gene is TRBJ2-7, the V gene TRBV7-9, with D unclear. Germline assignment: CDR1 SEHNR and CDR2 FQNEAQ (reference sequence). Trimming stripped 4 bases from V and 0 bases from J, with 7 bases between. The CDR3 is 13 amino acids. The CDR3 coding sequence is TGTGCCAGCAGCTCACGTAGCTCCTACGAGCAGTACTTC. Protein product: CASSSRSSYEQYF.

The chain is built from TRBV7-8 and TRBJ2-1; TRBD2 aligns across 9 bases. With V trimmed by 4 bases and J by 4 bases, 8 bases remained unmatched. CDR1 and CDR2 from the germline V gene are SGHVS and FQNEAQ. CDR3 length equals 16 residues. CDR3 loop: CASSSYRAGGYNEQFF. DNA for the CDR3: TGTGCCAGCAGCTCGTATAGGGCGGGAGGGTACAATGAGCAGTTCTTC. Full variable domain (outside the CDR3, taken from reference TRBV7-8 and TRBJ2-1): GAGVSQSPRYKVAKRGQDVALRCDPISGHVSLFWYQQALGQGPEFLTYFQNEAQLDKSGLPSDRFFAERPEGSVSTLKIQRTQQEDSAVYLCASSSYRAGGYNEQFFGPGTRLTVL.

This clone was counted between two and nine times. The rearrangement uses TRBV18 and TRBJ1-4; possible D gene TRBD1, 5 bases. Looked up from germline, CDR1 is KGHSH and CDR2 is LQKENI. Trimming cost V 6 bases and J 2 bases, with 16 bases left between them. This CDR3 region has 16 residues. The CDR3 sequence: CASSPGMGGTNEKLFF. CDR3 DNA: TGTGCCAGCTCCCCCGGGATGGGGGGTACTAATGAAAAACTGTTTTTT.

This chain connects TRBV28 to TRBJ1-4; TRBD1 aligns across 7 bases. The germline CDR1 and CDR2 sequences are MDHEN and SYDVKM. V trimming: 6 bases; J trimming: 4 bases; junction bases outside the gene matches: 5. There are 14 residues in the CDR3. CDR3 nucleotide sequence: TGTGCCAGCAGCACGGGACAGAATAATGAAAAACTGTTTTTT. Translated: CASSTGQNNEKLFF.

The rearrangement joins TRBV18 to TRBJ2-5, with TRBD2 identical over 10 bases. The CDR3 is made up of 15 amino acids. V gave up 5 bases and J gave up 2 bases; unmatched junction bases: 5. CDR1 KGHSH and CDR2 LQKENI come from the germline V gene. The CDR3 DNA sequence: TGTGCCAGCTCATCGACTAGCGGGCATCAAGAGACCCAGTACTTC. It translates to CASSSTSGHQETQYF.

The V and J genes are TRBV19 and TRBJ2-1, with 12 nucleotides matching TRBD2. The V gene end was trimmed by 0 bases and the J gene end by 8 bases; junction bases not matched to a gene: 5. The CDR3 spans 16 residues. Germline V gene sequence: CDR1 LNHDA, CDR2 SQIVND (reference sequence). The CDR3 DNA follows: TGTGCCAGTAGTATAGATAGCACTAGCGGGAGGTATGAGCAGTTCTTC. It codes for CASSIDSTSGRYEQFF.

The chain has TRBV5-4 and TRBJ1-4; 7 nucleotides agree with TRBD1. Per the germline V gene, CDR1 is SGHNT and CDR2 is YYREEE (reference sequence). The CDR3 is 14 amino acids. The J segment lost 7 bases and the V segment lost 5 bases, leaving 8 bases of the junction unmatched. CDR3 nucleotides: TGTGCCAGCAGTTCACAGGGGATAAGTGAAAAACTGTTTTTT. It is translated as CASSSQGISEKLFF.

The chain couples TRBV9 to TRBJ2-3; 8 nucleotides align to TRBD2. The V segment lost 2 bases and the J segment 5 bases; nucleotides outside the gene matches: 10. The CDR3 is 16 residues long. The germline CDR1 and CDR2 sequences are SGDLS and YYNGEE. The CDR3 nucleotides read TGTGCCAGCAGCGTGTCGGCTACTAGCGGACGAGATACGCAGTATTTT. Translation gives CASSVSATSGRDTQYF.

A single count supports this clone. The chain uses TRBV25-1 and TRBJ1-6; a weak D match, TRBD1 (5 bases). Between the trimmed V and J ends, which lost 2 bases and 3 bases, there was a span of 8 bases. The CDR3 consists of 15 residues. Germline CDR1 MGHDK, CDR2 SYGVNS. CDR3 protein: CASSERQRYNSPLHF. The CDR3 DNA reads as TGTGCCAGCAGTGAACGACAGCGCTATAATTCACCCCTCCACTTT.

The rearrangement joins TRBV11-3 to TRBJ2-7, with D unclear. The CDR3 has 14 residues. The germline V gene encodes CDR1 SGHNT and CDR2 YENEEA. Trimming left V 1 base short and J 2 bases short, with 9 bases between. The CDR3 protein is CASSLGYGAYEQYF. The CDR3 DNA is TGTGCCAGCAGCTTAGGGTACGGAGCCTACGAGCAGTACTTC.

This sequence joins TRBV5-1 and TRBJ2-1; 7 bases align to TRBD2. V dropped 3 bases and J dropped 0; count of bases not matched to a gene: 3. This CDR3 is built from 15 residues. Germline V gene lookup returns CDR1 SGHRS and CDR2 YFSETQ. The CDR3 sequence is CASSSGGSSYNEQFF. The CDR3 DNA reads TGCGCCAGCAGCTCCGGCGGGAGCTCCTACAATGAGCAGTTCTTC.

With respect to this clone: The germline gene is not matched at one end of the junction; a read error may be the cause. The J gene is TRBJ2-2, the V gene TRBV11-3; no clear D gene. CDR3 size: 16 residues. CDR1 and CDR2 from the germline V gene are SGHNT and YENEEA. The CDR3 DNA reads as TGTGCCAGCAGCTTAGGGGTAGCAGCGAACACCAGGGAGCTGTTTTTT. Protein sequence: CASSLGVAANTRELFF.

The chain carries TRBV19 and TRBJ2-4, with 8 bases that match TRBD1. Germline V CDR1 and CDR2: LNHDA, SQIVND (reference sequence). The CDR3 totals 18 residues. Trimming cost V 3 bases and J 0 bases; bases outside gene matches: 10. The CDR3 DNA sequence: TGTGCCAGTAGTATGCCCAGGACAGGGCACAGAGCCAAAAACATTCAGTACTTC. It codes for CASSMPRTGHRAKNIQYF. Filled out from reference TRBV19 and TRBJ2-4, the complete variable domain reads DGGITQSPKYLFRKEGQNVTLSCEQNLNHDAMYWYRQDPGQGLRLIYYSQIVNDFQKGDIAEGYSVSREKKESFPLTVTSAQKNPTAFYLCASSMPRTGHRAKNIQYFGAGTRLSVL.

The chain carries TRBV15 and TRBJ1-2; D may be TRBD1 (5 bases). The germline V gene encodes CDR1 LNHNV and CDR2 YYDKDF (reference sequence). The CDR3 loop spans 15 amino acids. Trimming removed 1 base at V and 2 bases at J, with 11 bases between. The DNA of the CDR3 is TGTGCCACCAGCAGAGCTCCCGGGGGAAACTATGGCTACACCTTC. This gives the protein CATSRAPGGNYGYTF.

This chain joins TRBV4-2 and TRBJ2-7; perhaps TRBD2 as D (6 bases). From germline, CDR1 is LGHNA and CDR2 YNFKEQ. This CDR3 has 15 amino acids. V was cut by 0 bases and J by 3 bases, with 12 bases left in between. The chain's CDR3 is CASSQERGMSYEQYF. The CDR3 nucleotides read TGTGCCAGCAGCCAAGAACGGGGGATGAGCTACGAGCAGTACTTC.

V gene TRBV6-5 combines with J gene TRBJ2-7; D call uncertain. Per germline, CDR1 MNHEY and CDR2 SVGAGI. The V gene lost 6 bases and the J gene lost 4 bases, with 10 bases spanning the gap. The CDR3 loop spans 12 amino acids. CDR3 protein: CASRSFVYEQYF. The CDR3 nucleotides are TGTGCCAGCAGATCTTTCGTTTACGAGCAGTACTTC.

This chain connects TRBV6-4 to TRBJ1-5; TRBD1 is a possible D gene (6 bases). V shed 6 bases and J shed 0 bases, with 24 bases lying between them. Germline V gene data show CDR1 as MRHNA and CDR2 as SNTAGT. The CDR3 loop spans 19 amino acids. The DNA for the CDR3 is TGTGCCAGCAGCGCACCTGGGGGGGAACAGGGAAATAGCAATCAGCCCCAGCATTTT. Translated, it gives CASSAPGGEQGNSNQPQHF.

The chain carries TRBV5-4 and TRBJ2-5; D is unclear. Per the germline V gene, CDR1 is SGHNT and CDR2 is YYREEE (reference sequence). The CDR3 consists of 13 residues. Trimming pared 7 bases from V and 2 bases from J, leaving 12 bases between. CDR3 protein: CASGFWAQETQYF. The DNA of the CDR3 is TGTGCCAGCGGTTTCTGGGCACAAGAGACCCAGTACTTC.